This is a list of T cell receptor beta chains from one sample in a study of cytomegalovirus exposure and HLA in healthy donors. Produced via immunoSEQ multiplex PCR; TCRdb's table is partial and in-frame only. The table lists around 130,000 clones, less than 80% of them singletons, with around 6.6% in the top ten. Sequenced sample: PBMCs. All receptors derive from a middle-aged man in good health and CMV-seropositive. CDR3s include the opening cysteine and the closing phenylalanine or tryptophan. The D gene is left open where the match is weak. Clone size, where shown, is once, few, many, or a class for clones that have expanded.

D gene: .; clone size: .; J gene: TRBJ1-1; V gene: TRBV2; CDR3 DNA: TGTGCCTCCGGGACAAGGGGGTATGGGACTGAAGCTTTCTTT; CDR3 protein: CASGTRGYGTEAFF
D gene: TRBD1; clone size: .; J gene: TRBJ1-1; V gene: TRBV5-4; CDR3 DNA: TGTGCCAGCAGTTCGGGACAGGTCCAATTTATCACTGAAGCTTTCTTT; CDR3 protein: CASSSGQVQFITEAFF
D gene: .; clone size: few; J gene: TRBJ2-7; V gene: TRBV27; CDR3 DNA: TGTGCCAGCACCCGACGGGGGGCGGGGGTCTACGAGCAGTACTTC; CDR3 protein: CASTRRGAGVYEQYF
D gene: TRBD2; clone size: .; J gene: TRBJ2-5; V gene: TRBV6-6; CDR3 DNA: TGTGCCAGCAGTACTGGACTAGCGGCGTCCCAAGAGACCCAGTACTTC; CDR3 protein: CASSTGLAASQETQYF
D gene: TRBD2; clone size: .; J gene: TRBJ2-7; V gene: TRBV10-1; CDR3 DNA: TGCGCCAGCAGCCGAGGGACTAGCGGGCGCACCTACGAGCAGTACTTC; CDR3 protein: CASSRGTSGRTYEQYF
D gene: .; clone size: .; J gene: TRBJ2-3; V gene: TRBV21-1; CDR3 DNA: TGTGCCAGCAGCAAGGCAGGGGCTAGCGGGCCGAGCACAGATACGCAGTATTTT; CDR3 protein: CASSKAGASGPSTDTQYF
D gene: TRBD2; clone size: .; J gene: TRBJ2-7; V gene: TRBV30; CDR3 DNA: TGTGCCTGGAGTGTGGACGGGGGGGCCTACGAGCAGTACTTC; CDR3 protein: CAWSVDGGAYEQYF
D gene: .; clone size: .; J gene: TRBJ1-2; V gene: TRBV5-6; CDR3 DNA: TGTGCCAGCGGGCTTACTGATCCCTCCTCCGGCTACACCTTC; CDR3 protein: CASGLTDPSSGYTF
D gene: TRBD1; clone size: .; J gene: TRBJ1-4; V gene: TRBV5-6; CDR3 DNA: TGTGCCAGCAGCTTTGGACAGGGTATCGCAACTAATGAAAAACTGTTTTTT; CDR3 protein: CASSFGQGIATNEKLFF
D gene: .; clone size: .; J gene: TRBJ2-6; V gene: TRBV27; CDR3 DNA: TGTGCCAGCAGTCCCCGAAGGACAGTCTCTGGGGCCAACGTCCTGACTTTC; CDR3 protein: CASSPRRTVSGANVLTF
D gene: TRBD2; clone size: .; J gene: TRBJ2-5; V gene: TRBV5-1; CDR3 DNA: TGCGCCAGCAGCTCGCCGGGACTAGGAGCCGAGACCCAGTACTTC; CDR3 protein: CASSSPGLGAETQYF
D gene: .; clone size: .; J gene: TRBJ1-6; V gene: TRBV4-1; CDR3 DNA: TGCGCCAGCAGCCAGGACGAGGCAGGGGATTCACCCCTCCACTTT; CDR3 protein: CASSQDEAGDSPLHF
D gene: TRBD1; clone size: .; J gene: TRBJ1-1; V gene: TRBV5-1; CDR3 DNA: TGCGCCAGCAGAGGACAGGGGGCTAGGACTGAAGCTTTCTTT; CDR3 protein: CASRGQGARTEAFF